This entry is about one T cell receptor (beta chain). What it recognizes is unknown. The data were produced by immunoSEQ multiplex PCR, yet TCRdb's version contains in-frame clones alone and is incomplete. The sample consists of 30,000 to 40,000 clones, over 80% of them appearing once. The trim removed 2 bases at V and 5 bases at J, leaving 1 base unmatched. Germline V gene sequence: CDR1 GTSNPN, CDR2 SVGIG (reference sequence). CDR3 length: 12 residues. This sample was included in a study of chemoradiotherapy in HPV16-positive cancers. Overall study findings and caveats: The functional HPV-specific definition rests on just a couple of HPV16-positive patients. During treatment, candidate HPV-specific clones and E7-related motifs expanded in tumor.

The receptor was isolated from a human donor with HPV-associated anogenital cancer. This specimen was blood, taken from a patient who underwent chemoradiotherapy. The J gene is TRBJ1-2, the V gene TRBV30; the match to TRBD1 covers 8 bases. The CDR3 is CAWSNRGYGYTF. CDR3 nucleotides: TGTGCCTGGAGTAACAGGGGGTATGGCTACACCTTC.